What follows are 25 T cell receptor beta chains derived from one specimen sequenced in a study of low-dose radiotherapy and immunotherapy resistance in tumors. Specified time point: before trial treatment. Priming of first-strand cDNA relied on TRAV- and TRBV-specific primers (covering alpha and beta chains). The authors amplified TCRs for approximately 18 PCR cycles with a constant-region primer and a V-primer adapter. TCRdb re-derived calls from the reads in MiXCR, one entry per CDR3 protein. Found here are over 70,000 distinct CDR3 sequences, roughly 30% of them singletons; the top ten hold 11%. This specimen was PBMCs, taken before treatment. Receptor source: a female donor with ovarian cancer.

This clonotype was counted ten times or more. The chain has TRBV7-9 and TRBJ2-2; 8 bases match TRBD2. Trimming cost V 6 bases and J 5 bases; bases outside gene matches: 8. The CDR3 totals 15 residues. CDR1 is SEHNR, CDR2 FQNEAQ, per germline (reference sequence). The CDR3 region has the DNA TGTGCCAGCAGTACGGGGGGGCCGGAGACCGGGGAGCTGTTTTTT. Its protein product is CASSTGGPETGELFF. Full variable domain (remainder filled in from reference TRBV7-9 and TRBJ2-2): DTGVSQNPRHKITKRGQNVTFRCDPISEHNRLYWYRQTLGQGPEFLTYFQNEAQLEKSRLLSDRFSAERPKGSFSTLEIQRTEQGDSAMYLCASSTGGPETGELFFGEGSRLTVL.

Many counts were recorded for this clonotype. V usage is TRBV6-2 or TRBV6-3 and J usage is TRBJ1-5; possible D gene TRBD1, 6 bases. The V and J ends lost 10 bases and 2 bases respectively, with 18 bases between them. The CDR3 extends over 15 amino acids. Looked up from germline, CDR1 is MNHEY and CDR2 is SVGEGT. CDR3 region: CATESRGAGNQPQHF. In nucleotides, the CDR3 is TGTGCCACCGAAAGTCGGGGGGCGGGCAATCAGCCCCAGCATTTT.

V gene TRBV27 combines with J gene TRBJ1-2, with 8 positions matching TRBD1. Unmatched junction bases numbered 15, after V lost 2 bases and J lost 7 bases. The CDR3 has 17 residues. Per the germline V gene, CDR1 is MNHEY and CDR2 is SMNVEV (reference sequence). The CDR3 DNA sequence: TGTGCCAGCAGTTTAGTGACACCACAGGGGGGGTCTGGTGGCTACACCTTC. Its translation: CASSLVTPQGGSGGYTF.

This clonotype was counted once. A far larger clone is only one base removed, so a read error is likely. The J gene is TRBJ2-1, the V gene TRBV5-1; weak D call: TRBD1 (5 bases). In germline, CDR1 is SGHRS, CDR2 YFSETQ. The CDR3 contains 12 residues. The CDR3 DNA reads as TGTGCCAGCAAGGGCGAGGACATTGAGCAGTTCTTC. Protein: CASKGEDIEQFF.

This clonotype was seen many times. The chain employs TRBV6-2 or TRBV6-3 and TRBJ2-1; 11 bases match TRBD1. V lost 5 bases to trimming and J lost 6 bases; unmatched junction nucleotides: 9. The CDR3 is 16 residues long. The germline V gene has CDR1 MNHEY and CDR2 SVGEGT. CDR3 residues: CASSEYAGTGGNEQFF. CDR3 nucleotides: TGTGCCAGCAGTGAGTACGCCGGGACAGGGGGCAATGAGCAGTTCTTC.

The CDR3 loop is CASSLSSQPQHF. The CDR3 DNA reads as TGTGCCAGCAGCCTCTCTTCCCAGCCCCAGCATTTT. This sequence joins TRBV5-6 and TRBJ1-5; D remains ambiguous. The CDR3 runs to 12 residues. Trimming cost V 4 bases and J 7 bases, with 9 bases left between them. Germline V CDR1 and CDR2: SGHDT, YYEEEE. The full variable domain, in which reference TRBV5-6 and TRBJ1-5 provide the parts outside the CDR3, is DAGVTQSPTHLIKTRGQQVTLRCSPKSGHDTVSWYQQALGQGPQFIFQYYEEEERQRGNFPDRFSGHQFPNYSSELNVNALLLGDSALYLCASSLSSQPQHFGDGTRLSIL.

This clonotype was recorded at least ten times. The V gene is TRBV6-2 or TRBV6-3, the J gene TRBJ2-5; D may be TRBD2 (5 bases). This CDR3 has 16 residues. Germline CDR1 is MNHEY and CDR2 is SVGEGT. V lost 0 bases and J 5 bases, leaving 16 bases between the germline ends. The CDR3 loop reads CASSYSTGRRRETQYF. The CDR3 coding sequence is TGTGCCAGCAGTTACTCGACGGGAAGGAGGCGGGAGACCCAGTACTTC.

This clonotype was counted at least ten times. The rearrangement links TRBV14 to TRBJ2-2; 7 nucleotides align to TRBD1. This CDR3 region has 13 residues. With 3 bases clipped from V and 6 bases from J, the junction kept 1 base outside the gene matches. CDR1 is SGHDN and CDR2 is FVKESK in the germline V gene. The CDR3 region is CASSQQGAGELFF. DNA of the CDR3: TGTGCCAGCAGCCAGCAGGGGGCCGGGGAGCTGTTTTTT.

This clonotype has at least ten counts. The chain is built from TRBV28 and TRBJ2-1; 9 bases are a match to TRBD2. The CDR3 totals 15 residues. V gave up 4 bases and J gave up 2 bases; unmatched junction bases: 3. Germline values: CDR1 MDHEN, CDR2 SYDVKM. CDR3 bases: TGTGCCAGCAGTTCGGGACTAGCCCCCTACAATGAGCAGTTCTTC. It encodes CASSSGLAPYNEQFF.

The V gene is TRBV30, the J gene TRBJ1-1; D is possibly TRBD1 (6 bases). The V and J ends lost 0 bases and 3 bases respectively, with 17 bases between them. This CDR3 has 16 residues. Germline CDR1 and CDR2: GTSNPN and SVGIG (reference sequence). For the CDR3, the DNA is TGTGCCTGGAGTGTAAATTCGTGGGGGCCTGACACTGAAGCTTTCTTT. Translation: CAWSVNSWGPDTEAFF.

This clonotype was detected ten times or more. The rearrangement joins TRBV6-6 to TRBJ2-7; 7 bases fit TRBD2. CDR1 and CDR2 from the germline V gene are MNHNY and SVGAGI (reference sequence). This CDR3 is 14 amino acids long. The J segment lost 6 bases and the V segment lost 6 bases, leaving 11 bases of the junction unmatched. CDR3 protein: CASSDGTTRSEQYF. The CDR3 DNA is TGTGCCAGCAGCGACGGGACTACCCGTTCCGAGCAGTACTTC.

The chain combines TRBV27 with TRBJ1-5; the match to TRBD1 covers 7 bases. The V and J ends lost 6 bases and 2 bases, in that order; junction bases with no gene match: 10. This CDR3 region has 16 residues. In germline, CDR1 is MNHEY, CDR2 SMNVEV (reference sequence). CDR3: CASRYRGGGGNQPQHF. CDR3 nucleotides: TGTGCCAGCAGGTACAGGGGTGGAGGGGGCAATCAGCCCCAGCATTTT.

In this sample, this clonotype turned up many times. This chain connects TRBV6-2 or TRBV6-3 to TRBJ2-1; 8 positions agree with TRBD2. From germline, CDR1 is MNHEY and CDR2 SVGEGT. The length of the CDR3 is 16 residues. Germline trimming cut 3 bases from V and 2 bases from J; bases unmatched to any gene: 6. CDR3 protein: CASSYPTGGTYNEQFF. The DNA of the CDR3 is TGTGCCAGCAGTTATCCGACGGGGGGGACCTACAATGAGCAGTTCTTC.

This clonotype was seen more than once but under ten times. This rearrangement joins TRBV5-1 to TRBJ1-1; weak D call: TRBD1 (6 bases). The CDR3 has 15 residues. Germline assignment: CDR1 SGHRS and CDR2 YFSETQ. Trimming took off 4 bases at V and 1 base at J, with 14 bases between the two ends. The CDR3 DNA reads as TGCGCCAGCAGCCCGCAAAGACAGGCGAACACTGAAGCTTTCTTT. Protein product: CASSPQRQANTEAFF. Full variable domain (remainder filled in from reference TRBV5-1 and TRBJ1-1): KAGVTQTPRYLIKTRGQQVTLSCSPISGHRSVSWYQQTPGQGLQFLFEYFSETQRNKGNFPGRFSGRQFSNSRSEMNVSTLELGDSALYLCASSPQRQANTEAFFGQGTRLTVV.

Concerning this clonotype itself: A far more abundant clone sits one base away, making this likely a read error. CDR3 residues: CASSTGTSGYEQYF. DNA for the CDR3: TGTGCCAGCAGTACCGGGACTAGCGGGTACGAGCAGTACTTC. The chain recombines TRBV6-2 or TRBV6-3 with TRBJ2-7; 12 bases are shared with TRBD2. CDR3 length: 14 residues. CDR1 and CDR2 (germline): MNHEY, SVGEGT. The V gene end was trimmed by 5 bases and the J gene end by 4 bases; junction bases not matched to a gene: 3.

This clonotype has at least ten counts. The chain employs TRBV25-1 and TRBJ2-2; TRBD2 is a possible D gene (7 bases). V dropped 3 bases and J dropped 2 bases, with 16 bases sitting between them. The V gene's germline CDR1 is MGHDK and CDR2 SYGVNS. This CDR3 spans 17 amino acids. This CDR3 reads CASSEGLGGGNTGELFF. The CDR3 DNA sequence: TGTGCCAGCAGTGAGGGCCTTGGGGGGGGCAACACCGGGGAGCTGTTTTTT.

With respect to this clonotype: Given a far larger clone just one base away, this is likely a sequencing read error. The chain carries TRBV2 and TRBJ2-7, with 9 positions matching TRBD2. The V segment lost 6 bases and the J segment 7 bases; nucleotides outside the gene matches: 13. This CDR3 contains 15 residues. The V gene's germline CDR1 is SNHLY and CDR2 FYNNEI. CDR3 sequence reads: CASRAGGMSYNEQYF. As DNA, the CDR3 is TGTGCCAGCAGGGCGGGAGGGATGTCATACAATGAGCAGTACTTC. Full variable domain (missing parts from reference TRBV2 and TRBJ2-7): EPEVTQTPSHQVTQMGQEVILRCVPISNHLYFYWYRQILGQKVEFLVSFYNNEISEKSEIFDDQFSVERPDGSNFTLKIRSTKLEDSAMYFCASRAGGMSYNEQYFGPGTRLTVT.

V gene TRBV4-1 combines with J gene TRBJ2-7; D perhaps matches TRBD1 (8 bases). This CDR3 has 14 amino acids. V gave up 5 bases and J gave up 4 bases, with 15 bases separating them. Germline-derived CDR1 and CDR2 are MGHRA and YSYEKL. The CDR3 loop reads CASSYDRGGYEQYF. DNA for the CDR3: TGCGCCAGCAGCTATGACAGGGGAGGGTACGAGCAGTACTTC.

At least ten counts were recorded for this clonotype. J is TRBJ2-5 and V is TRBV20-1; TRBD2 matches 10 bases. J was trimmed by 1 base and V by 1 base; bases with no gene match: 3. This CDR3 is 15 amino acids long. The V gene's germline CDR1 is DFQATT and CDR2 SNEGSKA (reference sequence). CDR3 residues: CSARAGTSVQETQYF. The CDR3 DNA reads TGCAGTGCTAGAGCCGGGACTAGCGTCCAAGAGACCCAGTACTTC.

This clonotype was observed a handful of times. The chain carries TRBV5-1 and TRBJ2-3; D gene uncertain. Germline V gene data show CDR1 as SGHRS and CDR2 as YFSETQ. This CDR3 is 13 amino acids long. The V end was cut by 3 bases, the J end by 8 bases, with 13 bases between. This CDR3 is CASSSPPVSTQYF. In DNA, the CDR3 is TGCGCCAGCAGCTCCCCCCCGGTATCTACGCAGTATTTT.

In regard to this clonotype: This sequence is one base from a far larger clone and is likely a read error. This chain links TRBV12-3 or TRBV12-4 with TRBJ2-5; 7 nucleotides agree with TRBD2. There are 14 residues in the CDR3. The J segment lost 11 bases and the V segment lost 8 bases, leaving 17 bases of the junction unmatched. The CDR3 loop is CASLGTTSYNEQYF. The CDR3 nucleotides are TGTGCCAGCTTGGGGACTACCTCCTACAATGAGCAGTACTTC.

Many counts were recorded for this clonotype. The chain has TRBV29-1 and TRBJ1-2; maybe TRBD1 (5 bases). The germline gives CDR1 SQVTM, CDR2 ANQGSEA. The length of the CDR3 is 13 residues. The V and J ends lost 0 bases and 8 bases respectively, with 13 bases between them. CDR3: CSVEDLGARGYTF. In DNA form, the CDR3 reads TGCAGCGTTGAAGATCTCGGGGCTCGGGGCTACACCTTC.

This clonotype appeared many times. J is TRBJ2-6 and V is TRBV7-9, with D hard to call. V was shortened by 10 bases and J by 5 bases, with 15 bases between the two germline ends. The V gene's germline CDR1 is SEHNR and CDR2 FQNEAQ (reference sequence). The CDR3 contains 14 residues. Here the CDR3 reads CAIQDGYRANVLTF. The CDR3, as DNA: TGTGCCATTCAGGATGGGTATCGGGCCAACGTCCTGACTTTC.

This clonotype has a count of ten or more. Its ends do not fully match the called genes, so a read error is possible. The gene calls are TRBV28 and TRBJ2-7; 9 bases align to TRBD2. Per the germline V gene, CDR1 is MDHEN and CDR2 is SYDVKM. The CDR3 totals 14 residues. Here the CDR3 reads CASSRGGGPYEHYF. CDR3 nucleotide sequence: TGTGCCAGCAGCCGCGGGGGGGGGCCCTACGAGCATTACTTC.

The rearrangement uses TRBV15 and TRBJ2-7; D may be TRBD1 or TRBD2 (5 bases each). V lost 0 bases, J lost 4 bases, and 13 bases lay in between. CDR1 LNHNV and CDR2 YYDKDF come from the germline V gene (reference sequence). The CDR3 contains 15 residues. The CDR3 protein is CATSRDSGRTYEQYF. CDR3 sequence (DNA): TGTGCCACCAGCAGAGATTCGGGACGTACTTACGAGCAGTACTTC.